This T cell receptor (beta chain) was found in a study of regulatory T cells in long-lasting Graves disease (TCRdb year 2021). General notes on the study: Antithyroid drugs had been taken for less than 3 months by newly diagnosed Graves' disease patients. Persistent Graves' disease patients were compared with newly diagnosed Graves' disease patients by peripheral blood TCR sequencing and RNA sequencing. A total of some 33 samples were covered by TCR sequencing, comprising around 13 persistent and around 20 newly diagnosed Graves' disease patients. The study was conducted in China and was registered as a clinical trial.

The CDR3, from cysteine to phenylalanine, totals 14 residues. The CDR3 DNA has 42 bases and is translated from base 1. According to the germline V gene, CDR1 reads KGHSH and CDR2 reads LQKENI. V is cut by 6 bases and J by 0 bases, and the space between the germline ends is 11 bases. Receptor amplification or capture employed multiplex PCR. TCRdb shows the sequencer as Illumina HiSeq 4000. iRepertoire HTBI primers and Arm-PCR amplification of CDR3 regions were used to construct TCR beta libraries. Gel purification was performed on PCR products prior to sequencing. In the paper's pipeline: A total of roughly 67 TRBV and 14 TRBJ segments were identified across samples and were used for gene usage analysis of CDR3 amino acid clonotypes. COPE and FqMerger were used to merge filtered high-quality paired reads into contigs. BLAST was used to align contigs to the IMGT TRBV, TRBD and TRBJ reference genes, and CDR3 was defined following IMGT. Highly expanded clones were defined as clonotypes with a frequency above 0.1%. Repertoire diversity was measured by Shannon entropy, and V-J evenness by the Gini coefficient. Public clonotypes were defined as clonotypes shared by more than one individual. TCRdb reprocessed the public reads (quality trimming at Q25 with fastp, clone calling with MiXCR) and kept in-frame beta chains. Merged by CDR3 protein, the rows form single entries marked with the most common genes and DNA. The V and J calls were determined by TCRdb, not by the authors. The sample data list hundreds of thousands of distinct CDR3 sequences, and approximately 15% of these were observed just once. Jointly, the top ten make up approximately 9.3% of the sample.

The table lists this clonotype with many counts. Its binding antigen is unknown. No much larger clone is present one base from it, and per-base qualities are unavailable. The time point label here, explained by the study, means: newly diagnosed GD, antithyroid drugs for less than 3 months. For both TCR sequencing and RNA sequencing, RNA was extracted from PBMCs using TRIzol. The diagnosis of Graves' disease was made according to American Thyroid Association guidelines. The patients came from an endocrinology department in Xi'an, China. Each patient gave about 10 milliliters of peripheral blood, collected in an EDTA anticoagulant tube. PBMCs were isolated by Ficoll Paque Plus density gradient separation without further T cell sorting. An Agilent 2100 Bioanalyzer and agarose gel were used to check RNA quality, while a NanoDrop 2000 measured RNA concentration. Overall study outcomes, separate from this receptor: TRBV28, TRBJ1-2 and TRBJ2-5 were preferentially used in persistent disease, while TRBV20-1 and TRBJ2-1 were favored in newly diagnosed disease. More public clonotypes were shared among persistent patients (under 3,000) than among newly diagnosed patients (roughly 1,000). Sequencing and analysis were restricted to the TCR beta chain. The study examined only peripheral blood because the primary lesion, thyroid tissue, could not be accessed. Compared with newly diagnosed patients, persistent Graves' disease patients had lower TCR Shannon entropy and fewer highly expanded clones, which suggests clonal expansion. The authors acknowledged the small sample size as a limitation that may reduce accuracy.

Separately, the same data were catalogued under a study of T cells in Graves' hyperthyroidism and ophthalmopathy. The second paper states: Graves' hyperthyroidism was defined as stable when no progression to ophthalmopathy occurred over 18 months of follow-up. Hyperthyroidism patients were newly diagnosed, had a disease duration of under 2 months, and were aged 18 to 65 years. Exclusion was applied to patients with uncontrolled infections, other autoimmune diseases, pregnancy or lactation. Diagnoses were established on the basis of clinical symptoms, serum thyroxine and TRAb, thyroid ultrasound, and orbital computed tomography. The first round of RT-PCR for the TCR CDR3 was performed with the HTBI primer set and the Qiagen OneStep RT-PCR kit. Most expanded thyroid clonotypes (frequency above 0.001) were also found in blood, which suggests that blood repertoires may mirror thyroid immune responses. A 13 V-J signature model separated ophthalmopathy from stable hyperthyroidism, with nearly 90% sensitivity and roughly 81% specificity in cross-validation and 80%/75% in testing. In validation, progression to ophthalmopathy was predicted by the model with 70.59% sensitivity and roughly 76% specificity, a median of about 6.4 months before onset. To identify distinguishing TCR V-J signatures, a discovery cohort of 90 to 100 patients was used, comprising 40 to 45 with Graves' ophthalmopathy and around 60 with stable Graves' hyperthyroidism. An independent validation cohort of 18 to 20 hyperthyroidism patients and 15 or so patients who later progressed to ophthalmopathy tested prospective prediction of ophthalmopathy. The 90 to 100 discovery patients were randomly divided into training and test sets at a 7:3 ratio. The study also compared thyroid tissue and blood T-cell repertoires from roughly 6 Graves' hyperthyroidism patients. After sampling, hyperthyroidism patients received methimazole starting at 30 mg daily, and ophthalmopathy patients received high-dose intravenous methylprednisolone. Libraries were constructed in a second round of multiplex PCR, after which size selection and purification were carried out. The libraries were sequenced on an Illumina HiSeq2000 using paired-end 100 bp reads. Raw data were processed with SOAPnuke, discarding reads with adapters, uncalled bases, mean Phred below 15, or no exact constant-primer or identifier match. COPE v1.2.5 was used to merge high-quality paired reads, and clonotypes were defined as unique nucleotide sequences. MiTCR v1.1 was used to align clonotypes to the IMGT TRBV, TRBD and TRBJ reference segments. The analysis was restricted to V-J combinations with a frequency above 0.0001, which together covered about 99% of the repertoires. A TCS score was defined as the ratio of F50 (clonal expansion) to E x V (chaos), with BLOSUM62-based TCRdist applied between CDR3 peptides within each V-J. Welch's t-statistics and random forest reduced around 550 V-J features to 13, which were used in a naive Bayes classifier (R e1071). Sample size was not statistically predetermined, and investigators were not blinded to group allocation. TCR Vbeta CDR3 sequencing of some 140 peripheral blood samples (around 45 ophthalmopathy, 75 to 85 hyperthyroidism and roughly 17 progressor patients) is reported in the paper.

This receptor chain uses TRBV18 and TRBJ2-5; the D gene identity is not certain. The input for sequencing was peripheral blood mononuclear cells (PBMCs), taken at new diagnosis, from a patient treated with antithyroid drugs. The source is a man between 25 and 39 years old with Graves disease. Donor details come from another sample of the same person, matched by shared clones. The DNA sequence is as follows: TGTGCCAGCTCTTTAACAGATTACCAAGAGACCCAGTACTTC. This is translated as CASSLTDYQETQYF.